The T cell receptor (beta chain) under discussion was sequenced for a study of T cell changes during pregnancy in multiple sclerosis (dated by TCRdb to the late 2010s). For context, the study as a whole: Changes in the T cell repertoire over the course of pregnancy were examined in this study in women with multiple sclerosis.

V is cut by 5 bases and J by 0 bases, and the space between the germline ends is 8 bases. CDR1 and CDR2 (LNHDA, SQIVND) derive from the germline V gene (reference sequence). There are 13 amino acids in the CDR3, from cysteine to phenylalanine inclusive. The read is trimmed to its CDR3 DNA, 39 bases read in frame from base 1. The library was built by means of the immunoSEQ multiplex PCR assay. The table was pulled from immuneACCESS by TCRdb, which kept in-frame rearrangements only. Such tables lose some clones; where checked, under half of the loss comes from unresolved V genes, and the rest has no known cause. This sample comprises about 62,000 clones, roughly nine tenths of them detected only once. Around 2.3% of the sample lies in the top ten. A note on this clone: The antigen it binds to is not known. The sample holds no much larger clone one base away, and base qualities are not on file. This same CDR3 is encoded by further DNA sequences in the sample.

The source material was peripheral blood, sampled in the first trimester of pregnancy. This clonotype originated in a female donor with multiple sclerosis, enrolled in a pregnancy study. This receptor chain uses TRBV19 and TRBJ2-7; too little of a D gene remains to name it. The nucleotide sequence reads as follows: TGTGCCAGTAGTTACGACTCCTCCTACGAGCAGTACTTC. It translates as CASSYDSSYEQYF.